The present TCR beta chain was sequenced within a study of blood T cell repertoires in COVID-19. Study-level information: T cells, B-cell-depleted T cells, or PBMCs supplied cDNA or gDNA.

From germline, CDR1 is SGHRS and CDR2 YFSETQ. V was pared by 0 bases and J by 3 bases, with 16 bases between. This CDR3 is 17 amino acids long. Original processing notes: Cell counts per sample came from amplifying reference gene primers. Clones were read by immunoSEQ multiplex PCR, and TCRdb kept only the in-frame ones, dropping some. That table furnishes V, J and clone size, whereas the DNA furnished D and trimming. Of some 90,000 clones in the sample, about 86% were seen once. The origin of this receptor is a woman of 80 years or more with acute or convalescent COVID-19. The rearrangement links TRBV5-1 to TRBJ1-3, with D possibly matching TRBD1 (5 bases). The source material was peripheral blood. The CDR3: CASSLAPVREGGNTIYF. For the CDR3, the DNA is TGCGCCAGCAGCTTGGCGCCGGTCAGGGAAGGTGGAAACACCATATATTTT.